This TCR beta chain was recovered during a study of blood T cell repertoires in COVID-19. Study-level background: T cells, B-cell-depleted T cells, or PBMCs supplied cDNA or gDNA.

Germline V gene data show CDR1 as SGHRS and CDR2 as YFSETQ. This CDR3 has 14 residues. Trimming pared 2 bases from V and 2 bases from J, leaving 11 bases between. Methods used by the authors: Amplification of reference gene primers was used by the study to estimate nucleated cell counts. The assay was immunoSEQ multiplex PCR, and TCRdb's table has in-frame clones only and misses some. The V and J calls and clone size were taken over from that table, and D and trimming were inferred from the DNA. The sample includes 130,000 to 150,000 clones, approximately 92% seen only once; the top ten take 10% to 15%. Seattle's cohort entered during active infection and was followed longitudinally.

The chain recombines TRBV5-1 with TRBJ2-7, with D perhaps matching TRBD2 (6 bases). The receptor's source is a man aged 18 to 35 with COVID-19, enrolled during active disease. Sequencing was carried out using peripheral blood. CDR3 DNA sequence: TGCGCCAGCAGCTTAGCCCTAGCGACCTACGAGCAGTACTTC. This sequence encodes CASSLALATYEQYF.